This is a list of T cell receptor beta chains from one sample in a study of blood T cell dynamics during melanoma immunotherapy. TCRdb's copy holds only in-frame clones and misses some; the assay was immunoSEQ multiplex PCR. The table has around 12,000 clones, around 85% seen once. The input for sequencing was blood, taken from a patient treated with checkpoint blockade. These receptors were taken from a human donor with melanoma. Both conserved end residues are part of each CDR3. The order of the fields is V gene, clone size, D gene, J gene, CDR3 protein, CDR3 DNA. The D gene is left open where the match is weak. Clone sizes are given selectively: once, few, many, or a class where the clone is expanded.

v_gene: TRBV21-1
abundance: .
d_gene: .
j_gene: TRBJ2-7
CDR3aa: CASSKKLLALGSYEQYF
CDR3nt: TGTGCCAGCAGCAAAAAATTACTAGCGTTAGGCTCCTACGAGCAGTACTTC

v_gene: TRBV9
abundance: .
d_gene: .
j_gene: TRBJ1-5
CDR3aa: CASSADQGTPQHF
CDR3nt: TGTGCCAGCAGCGCAGATCAGGGAACGCCCCAGCATTTT

v_gene: TRBV19
abundance: .
d_gene: .
j_gene: TRBJ1-6
CDR3aa: CASIERGGIYNSPLHF
CDR3nt: TGTGCCAGTATCGAGAGGGGGGGGATCTATAATTCACCCCTCCACTTT

v_gene: TRBV2
abundance: few
d_gene: .
j_gene: TRBJ1-1
CDR3aa: CASSDQGRTEAFF
CDR3nt: TGTGCCAGCAGTGACCAGGGGAGGACTGAAGCTTTCTTT

v_gene: TRBV19
abundance: few
d_gene: TRBD1
j_gene: TRBJ2-5
CDR3aa: CASSTGTARTETQYF
CDR3nt: TGTGCCAGTAGTACCGGGACAGCGAGGACGGAGACCCAGTACTTC

v_gene: TRBV28
abundance: once
d_gene: .
j_gene: TRBJ2-1
CDR3aa: CASSLAIPSSYNEQFF
CDR3nt: TGTGCCAGCAGTCTGGCTATTCCTTCCTCCTACAATGAGCAGTTCTTC

v_gene: TRBV19
abundance: .
d_gene: TRBD1
j_gene: TRBJ2-7
CDR3aa: CASSGDRRLFHEQYF
CDR3nt: TGTGCCAGTAGTGGGGACAGGCGATTGTTCCACGAGCAGTACTTC

v_gene: TRBV30
abundance: .
d_gene: TRBD1
j_gene: TRBJ1-4
CDR3aa: CAWSGTGANEKLFF
CDR3nt: TGTGCCTGGAGTGGGACAGGGGCAAATGAAAAACTGTTTTTT

v_gene: TRBV11-2
abundance: once
d_gene: .
j_gene: TRBJ1-2
CDR3aa: CASSLDPSTNYGYTF
CDR3nt: TGTGCCAGCAGCTTAGATCCCAGTACTAACTATGGCTACACCTTC

v_gene: TRBV19
abundance: .
d_gene: .
j_gene: TRBJ1-2
CDR3aa: CASTGAGFGYTF
CDR3nt: TGTGCCAGTACAGGGGCCGGGTTTGGCTACACCTTC

v_gene: TRBV21-1
abundance: medium-sized
d_gene: .
j_gene: TRBJ1-4
CDR3aa: CASSKGIGGTGGGKLFF
CDR3nt: TGTGCCAGCAGCAAAGGAATTGGAGGGACAGGGGGAGGAAAACTGTTTTTT

v_gene: TRBV5-1
abundance: .
d_gene: TRBD1
j_gene: TRBJ1-1
CDR3aa: CASSLRQGALPNTEAFF
CDR3nt: TGCGCCAGCAGCCTAAGACAGGGGGCTTTACCGAACACTGAAGCTTTCTTT

v_gene: TRBV10-1
abundance: .
d_gene: TRBD1
j_gene: TRBJ1-4
CDR3aa: CASSEFRGLGKLFF
CDR3nt: TGCGCCAGCAGTGAGTTTAGGGGGCTGGGGAAACTGTTTTTT

v_gene: TRBV28
abundance: .
d_gene: TRBD1
j_gene: TRBJ1-5
CDR3aa: CASRGTGGQPQHF
CDR3nt: TGTGCCAGCAGAGGGACAGGCGGTCAGCCCCAGCATTTT

v_gene: TRBV29-1
abundance: few
d_gene: .
j_gene: TRBJ2-5
CDR3aa: CSVGAGGETQYF
CDR3nt: TGCAGCGTTGGGGCAGGGGGGGAGACCCAGTACTTC

v_gene: TRBV5-1
abundance: .
d_gene: TRBD1
j_gene: TRBJ2-3
CDR3aa: CASSARTGGADTQYF
CDR3nt: TGCGCCAGCAGCGCTAGGACAGGGGGAGCAGATACGCAGTATTTT

v_gene: TRBV4-1
abundance: .
d_gene: .
j_gene: TRBJ2-1
CDR3aa: CASSQDQGYNEQFF
CDR3nt: TGCGCCAGCAGCCAAGACCAGGGATACAATGAGCAGTTCTTC

v_gene: TRBV29-1
abundance: .
d_gene: .
j_gene: TRBJ1-1
CDR3aa: CSVIQYLNTEAFF
CDR3nt: TGCAGCGTTATTCAGTACCTGAACACTGAAGCTTTCTTT

v_gene: TRBV19
abundance: .
d_gene: TRBD2
j_gene: TRBJ2-3
CDR3aa: CASSVLAGGLQTQYF
CDR3nt: TGTGCCAGTAGTGTCCTAGCGGGGGGACTCCAAACGCAGTATTTT

v_gene: TRBV7-2
abundance: .
d_gene: .
j_gene: TRBJ2-1
CDR3aa: CASSLGGVSYNEQFF
CDR3nt: TGTGCCAGCAGCTTAGGGGGGGTATCCTACAATGAGCAGTTCTTC

v_gene: TRBV5-1
abundance: .
d_gene: TRBD2
j_gene: TRBJ2-1
CDR3aa: CASSPRGLAGKVSEQFF
CDR3nt: TGCGCCAGCAGCCCGCGGGGACTAGCGGGGAAGGTGAGTGAGCAGTTCTTC

v_gene: TRBV7-9
abundance: .
d_gene: TRBD2
j_gene: TRBJ2-5
CDR3aa: CASSRLGEGYQETQYF
CDR3nt: TGTGCCAGCAGCCGCCTGGGGGAGGGTTATCAAGAGACCCAGTACTTC

v_gene: TRBV5-1
abundance: .
d_gene: .
j_gene: TRBJ1-2
CDR3aa: CASSLDRTYGYTF
CDR3nt: TGCGCCAGCAGCTTGGACAGGACGTATGGCTACACCTTC

v_gene: TRBV11-3
abundance: .
d_gene: .
j_gene: TRBJ2-7
CDR3aa: CASSFLGGAGYEQYF
CDR3nt: TGTGCCAGCAGCTTTCTCGGAGGAGCGGGCTACGAGCAGTACTTC